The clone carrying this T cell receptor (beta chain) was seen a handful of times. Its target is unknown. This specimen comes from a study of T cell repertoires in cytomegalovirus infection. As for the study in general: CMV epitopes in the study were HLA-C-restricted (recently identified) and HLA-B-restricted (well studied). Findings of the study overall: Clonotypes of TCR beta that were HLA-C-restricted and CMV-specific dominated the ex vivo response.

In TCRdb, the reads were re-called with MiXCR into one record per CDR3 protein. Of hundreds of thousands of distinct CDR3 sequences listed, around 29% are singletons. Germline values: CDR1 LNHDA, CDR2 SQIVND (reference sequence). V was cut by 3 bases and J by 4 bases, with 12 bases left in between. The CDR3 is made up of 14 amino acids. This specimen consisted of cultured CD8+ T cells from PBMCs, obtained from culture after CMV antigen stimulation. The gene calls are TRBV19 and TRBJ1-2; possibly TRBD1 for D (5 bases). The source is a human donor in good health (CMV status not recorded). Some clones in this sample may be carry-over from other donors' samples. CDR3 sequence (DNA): TGTGCCAGTAGTATGGGGGATTCCTCCTATGGCTACACCTTC. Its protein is CASSMGDSSYGYTF. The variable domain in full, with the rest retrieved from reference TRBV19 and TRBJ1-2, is DGGITQSPKYLFRKEGQNVTLSCEQNLNHDAMYWYRQDPGQGLRLIYYSQIVNDFQKGDIAEGYSVSREKKESFPLTVTSAQKNPTAFYLCASSMGDSSYGYTFGSGTRLTVV.